This T cell receptor (beta chain) was captured by sequencing in a study of control samples from healthy donors and cancer patients. Per the germline V gene, CDR1 is MNHEY and CDR2 is SVGAGI. V dropped 8 bases and J dropped 0 bases, with 11 bases sitting between them. This CDR3 region has 15 residues. The repertoire was sequenced with immunoSEQ multiplex PCR; TCRdb's copy has only in-frame clones and lacks some. The data contain 110,000 to 150,000 clones, about 94% of them singletons. This sequence joins TRBV6-5 and TRBJ2-6; D gene uncertain. Sequencing input: PBMCs. This sequence was found in a man in his 60s with colorectal cancer. The DNA of the CDR3 is TGTGCCAGCCATTTGTGGAGCTCTGGGGCCAACGTCCTGACTTTC. It specifies CASHLWSSGANVLTF.